This T cell receptor (beta chain) was recorded in a study of blood T cells in healthy people across ages. Study-wide context: About one barcoded beta molecule per two T cells was the capture yield of template switching.

This clonotype was detected a few times. Its antigen remains unknown. V lost 0 bases to trimming and J lost 0 bases, with 12 bases between them. The CDR3 length is 16 residues. Germline loops: CDR1 MNHEY, CDR2 SVGAGI. Study-level results: Unsorted PBMCs prevented conclusive naive versus antigen-experienced comparison.

A sample-barcoded 5' primer and a J-beta primer mix were used in a second PCR of roughly 6 to 12 cycles. Template switching added a 12-random-nucleotide identifier to every cDNA molecule. TCRdb reprocessed the 5' RACE reads with MiXCR, giving one entry per CDR3 protein. The sample holds 1.5 million to 2 million distinct CDR3 sequences, approximately 32% seen once. Sequenced sample: blood. The receptor's source is a woman aged 25 to 45 in good health. The chain carries TRBV6-5 and TRBJ2-7; possibly TRBD1 for D (7 bases). DNA of the CDR3: TGTGCCAGCAGTTACTCGGAGGGGGCGGTCTCCTACGAGCAGTACTTC. Protein product: CASSYSEGAVSYEQYF.